This TCR beta chain was documented in a study of molecular identifiers for immune sequencing clone quantification. Across the study: For replicates, RNA isolated from roughly 20,000 or 100,000 naive CD8 cells was divided into five portions, of which four were sequenced.

Overall study results and limits: Identical TCR molecules sharing a barcode could underestimate highly expanded clone sizes.

With 10%, 30% or 50% of RNA, about 17,000 to 1,000,000 naive CD8 T cells were sequenced. This CDR3 contains 15 residues. Trimming removed 3 bases from V and 1 base from J, with 12 bases in between. Per the germline V gene, CDR1 is SGHNT and CDR2 is YYREEE (reference sequence). TCRdb recomputed calls from the PCR reads with MiXCR, one row per CDR3 protein. The sample has 100,000 or so distinct CDR3 sequences; 35% are singletons. This clonotype was seen many times. The antigen is undetermined. The TCR comes from a human donor in good health. Some libraries in this study had Jurkat cell RNA spiked in. The sample was naive CD8+ T cells from blood, with Jurkat cell RNA spiked in. Indicated subset: FACS-sorted CD8+CD4-CCR7+CD45RA+ naive T cells. V and J are TRBV5-4 and TRBJ2-3; D is possibly TRBD2 (5 bases). CDR3 sequence: CASSWGDQGTDTQYF. The CDR3 DNA follows: TGTGCCAGCAGCTGGGGAGACCAAGGCACAGATACGCAGTATTTT.